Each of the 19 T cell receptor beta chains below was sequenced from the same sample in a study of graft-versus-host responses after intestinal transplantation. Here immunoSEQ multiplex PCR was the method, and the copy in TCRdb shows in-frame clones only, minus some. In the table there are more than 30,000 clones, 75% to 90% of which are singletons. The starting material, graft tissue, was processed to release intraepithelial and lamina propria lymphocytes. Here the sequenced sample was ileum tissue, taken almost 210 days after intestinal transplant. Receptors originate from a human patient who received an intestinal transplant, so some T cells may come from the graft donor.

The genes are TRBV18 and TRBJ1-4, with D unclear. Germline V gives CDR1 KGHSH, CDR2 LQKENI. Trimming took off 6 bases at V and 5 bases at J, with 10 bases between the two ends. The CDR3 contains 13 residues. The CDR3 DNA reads TGTGCCAGCTCTTGGGATGTAAATGAAAAACTGTTTTTT. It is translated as CASSWDVNEKLFF.

The CDR3 sequence: CASSPPGQPYEQYF. For the CDR3, the DNA is TGTGCCAGCTCACCGCCGGGACAGCCCTACGAGCAGTACTTC. This rearrangement joins TRBV18 to TRBJ2-7; 7 bases match TRBD1. V dropped 3 bases and J dropped 2; count of bases not matched to a gene: 4. Germline V gene data show CDR1 as KGHSH and CDR2 as LQKENI. The CDR3 covers 14 residues.

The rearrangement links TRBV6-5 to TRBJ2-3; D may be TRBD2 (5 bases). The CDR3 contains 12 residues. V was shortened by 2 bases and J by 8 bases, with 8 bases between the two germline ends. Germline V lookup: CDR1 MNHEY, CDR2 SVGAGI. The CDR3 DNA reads TGTGCCAGCAGTTACGACCGGGGTACGCAGTATTTT. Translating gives CASSYDRGTQYF.

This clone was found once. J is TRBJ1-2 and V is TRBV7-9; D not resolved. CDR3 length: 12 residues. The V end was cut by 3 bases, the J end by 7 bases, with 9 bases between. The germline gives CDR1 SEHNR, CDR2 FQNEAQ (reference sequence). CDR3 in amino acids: CASSFGEAGYTF. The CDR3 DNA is TGTGCCAGCAGCTTCGGGGAGGCTGGCTACACCTTC.

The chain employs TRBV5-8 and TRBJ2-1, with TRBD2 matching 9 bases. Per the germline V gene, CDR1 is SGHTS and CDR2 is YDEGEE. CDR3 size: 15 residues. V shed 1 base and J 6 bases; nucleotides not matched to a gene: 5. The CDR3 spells CASSLLRTSANEQFF. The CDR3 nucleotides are TGTGCCAGCAGCTTGCTTCGGACTAGCGCCAATGAGCAGTTCTTC.

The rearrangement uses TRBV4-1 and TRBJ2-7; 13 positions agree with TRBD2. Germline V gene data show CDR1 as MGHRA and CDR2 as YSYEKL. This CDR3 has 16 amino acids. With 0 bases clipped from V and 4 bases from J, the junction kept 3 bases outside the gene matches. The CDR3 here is CASSQELAGGLYEQYF. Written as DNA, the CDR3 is TGCGCCAGCAGCCAAGAACTAGCGGGGGGGCTATACGAGCAGTACTTC.

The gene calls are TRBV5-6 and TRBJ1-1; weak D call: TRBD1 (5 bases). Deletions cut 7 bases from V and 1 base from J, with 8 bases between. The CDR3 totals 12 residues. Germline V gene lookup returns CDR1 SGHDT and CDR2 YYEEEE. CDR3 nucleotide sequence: TGTGCCAGCGGCACAGGGAACACTGAAGCTTTCTTT. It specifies CASGTGNTEAFF.

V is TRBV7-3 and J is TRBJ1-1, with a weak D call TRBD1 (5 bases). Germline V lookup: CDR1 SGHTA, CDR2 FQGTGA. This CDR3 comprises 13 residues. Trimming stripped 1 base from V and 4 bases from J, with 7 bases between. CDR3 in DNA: TGTGCCAGCAGCTTAATGGGGGGCACTGAAGCTTTCTTT. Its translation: CASSLMGGTEAFF.

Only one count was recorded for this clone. The CDR3 here is CAISESGTSQPQHF. The CDR3 DNA is TGTGCCATCAGTGAGTCCGGGACAAGTCAGCCCCAGCATTTT. V and J are TRBV10-3 and TRBJ1-5; a possible D gene is TRBD1 (6 bases). Trimming left V 0 bases short and J 6 bases short, with 9 bases between. The V gene's germline CDR1 is ENHRY and CDR2 SYGVKD. This CDR3 region has 14 residues.

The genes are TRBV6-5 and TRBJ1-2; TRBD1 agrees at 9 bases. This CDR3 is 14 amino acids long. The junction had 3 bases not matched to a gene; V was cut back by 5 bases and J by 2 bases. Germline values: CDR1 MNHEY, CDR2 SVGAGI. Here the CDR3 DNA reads TGTGCCAGCAGTCACAGGGGGCGCAACTATGGCTACACCTTC. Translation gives CASSHRGRNYGYTF.

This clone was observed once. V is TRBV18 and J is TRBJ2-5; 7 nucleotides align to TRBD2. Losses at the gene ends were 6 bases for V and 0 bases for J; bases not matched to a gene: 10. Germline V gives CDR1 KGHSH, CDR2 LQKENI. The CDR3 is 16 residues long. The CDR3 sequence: CASSPGPAGYQETQYF. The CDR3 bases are TGTGCCAGCTCTCCCGGACCAGCGGGGTACCAAGAGACCCAGTACTTC.

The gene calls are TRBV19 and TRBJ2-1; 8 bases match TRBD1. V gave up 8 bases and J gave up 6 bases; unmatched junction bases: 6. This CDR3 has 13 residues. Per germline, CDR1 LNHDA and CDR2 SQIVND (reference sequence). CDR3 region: CASGQGYGNEQFF. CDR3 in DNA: TGTGCCAGTGGACAGGGATATGGCAATGAGCAGTTCTTC.

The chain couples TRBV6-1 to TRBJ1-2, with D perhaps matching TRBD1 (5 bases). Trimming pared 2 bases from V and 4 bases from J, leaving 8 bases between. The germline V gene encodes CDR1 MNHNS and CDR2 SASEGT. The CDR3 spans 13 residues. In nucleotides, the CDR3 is TGTGCCAGCAGTGAATGGACACTCTATGGCTACACCTTC. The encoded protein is CASSEWTLYGYTF.

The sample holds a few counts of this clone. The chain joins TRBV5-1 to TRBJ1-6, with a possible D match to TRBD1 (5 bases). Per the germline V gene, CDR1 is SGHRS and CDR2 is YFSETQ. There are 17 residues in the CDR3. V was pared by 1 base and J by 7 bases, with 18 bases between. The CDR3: CASSLMGVTQENSPLHF. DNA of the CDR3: TGCGCCAGCAGCTTGATGGGGGTCACTCAAGAAAATTCACCCCTCCACTTT. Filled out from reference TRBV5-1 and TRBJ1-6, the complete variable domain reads KAGVTQTPRYLIKTRGQQVTLSCSPISGHRSVSWYQQTPGQGLQFLFEYFSETQRNKGNFPGRFSGRQFSNSRSEMNVSTLELGDSALYLCASSLMGVTQENSPLHFGNGTRLTVT.

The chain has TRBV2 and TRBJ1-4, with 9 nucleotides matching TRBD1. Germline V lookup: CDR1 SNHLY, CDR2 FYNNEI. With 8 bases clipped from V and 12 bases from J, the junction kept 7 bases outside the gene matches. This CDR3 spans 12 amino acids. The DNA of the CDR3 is TGTGCCAGCCTAGGGACAGGGCTGGAACTGTTTTTT. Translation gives CASLGTGLELFF.

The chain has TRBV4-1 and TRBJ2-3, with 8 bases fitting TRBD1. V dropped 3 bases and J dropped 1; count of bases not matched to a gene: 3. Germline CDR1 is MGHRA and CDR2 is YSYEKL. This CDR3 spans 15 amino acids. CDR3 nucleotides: TGCGCCAGCAGCCACCCGGGACAGGGCACAGATACGCAGTATTTT. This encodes CASSHPGQGTDTQYF.

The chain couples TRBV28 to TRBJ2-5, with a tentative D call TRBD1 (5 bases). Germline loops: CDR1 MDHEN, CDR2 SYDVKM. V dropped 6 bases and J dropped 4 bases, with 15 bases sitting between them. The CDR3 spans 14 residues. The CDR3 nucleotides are TGTGCCAGCAGCCTAGGGGCGGCGAGAGAGACCCAGTACTTC. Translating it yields CASSLGAARETQYF. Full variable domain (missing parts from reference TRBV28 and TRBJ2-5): DVKVTQSSRYLVKRTGEKVFLECVQDMDHENMFWYRQDPGLGLRLIYFSYDVKMKEKGDIPEGYSVSREKKERFSLILESASTNQTSMYLCASSLGAARETQYFGPGTRLLVL.

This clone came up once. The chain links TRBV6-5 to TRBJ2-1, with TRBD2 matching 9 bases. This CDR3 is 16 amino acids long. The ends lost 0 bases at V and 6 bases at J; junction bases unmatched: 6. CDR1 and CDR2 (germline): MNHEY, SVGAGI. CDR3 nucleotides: TGTGCCAGCAGTTACTCCTCCGATAGCGGGAGCAATGAGCAGTTCTTC. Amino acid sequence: CASSYSSDSGSNEQFF.

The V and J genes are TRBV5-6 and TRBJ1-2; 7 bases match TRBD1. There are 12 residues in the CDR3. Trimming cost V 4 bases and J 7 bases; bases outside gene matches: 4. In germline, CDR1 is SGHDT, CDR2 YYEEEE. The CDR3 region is CASSLQGFGYTF. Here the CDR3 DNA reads TGTGCCAGCAGCCTACAGGGGTTTGGCTACACCTTC.